This record covers a single T cell receptor (beta chain). Its antigen remains unknown. This sample is part of a study of beta chain features in type 1 diabetes. Study-level points and caveats: Fewer junction insertions and more nucleotide deletions appeared in type 1 diabetes patients. Sequencing of cDNA might inflate the share of cells that strongly express TCR. Among patients with Type 1 diabetes, TCRB CDR3s were moderately but significantly shorter in every one of the four CD4+ subsets. PCR might pick shorter templates more often, in the same way for patients and controls.

This CDR3 spans 14 amino acids. Germline V lookup: CDR1 SGHDT, CDR2 YYEEEE. V was cut by 7 bases and J by 2 bases, with 16 bases left in between. What was sequenced were expressed TCRB transcripts, since all of the isolated RNA had been reverse transcribed. Profiled with immunoSEQ multiplex PCR; TCRdb holds only in-frame clones, not every one. The sample yields hundreds of thousands of clones, roughly an eighth seen once. J is TRBJ2-7 and V is TRBV5-6; a weak D match, TRBD2 (6 bases). The TCR was taken from a woman between 18 and 29 years old in good health. Input material: naive CD4+ T cells from blood. Written as DNA, the CDR3 is TGTGCCAGCGGGATACTAGCTGGGGCCTACGAGCAGTACTTC. As protein: CASGILAGAYEQYF.